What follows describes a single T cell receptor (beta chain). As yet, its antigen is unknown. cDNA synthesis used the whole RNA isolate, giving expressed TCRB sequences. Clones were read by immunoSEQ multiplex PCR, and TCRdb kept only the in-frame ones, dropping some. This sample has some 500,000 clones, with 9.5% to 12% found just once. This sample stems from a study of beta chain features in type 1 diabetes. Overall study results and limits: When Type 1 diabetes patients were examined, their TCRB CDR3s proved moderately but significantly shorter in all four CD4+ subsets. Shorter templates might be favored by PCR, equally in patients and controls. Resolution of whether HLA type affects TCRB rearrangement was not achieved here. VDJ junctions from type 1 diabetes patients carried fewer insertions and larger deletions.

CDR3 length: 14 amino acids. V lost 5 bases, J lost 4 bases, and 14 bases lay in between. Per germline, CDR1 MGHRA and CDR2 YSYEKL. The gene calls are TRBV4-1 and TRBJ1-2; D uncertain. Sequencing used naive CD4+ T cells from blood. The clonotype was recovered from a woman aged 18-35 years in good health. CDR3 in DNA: TGCGCCAGCAGCGGCGTAGGGAACCGCTATGGCTACACCTTC. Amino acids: CASSGVGNRYGYTF.